This T cell receptor (beta chain) was recovered during a study of shared clonotypes between healthy human individuals. Looking at the study overall: The plates for each donor numbered three CD4 naive, three CD4 memory, two CD8 naive and one CD8 memory. Findings and caveats of the study: Even with large depth, rarefaction showed that sorted-subset sequencing was incomplete.

Worth noting for this clone: Its cognate antigen is unknown.

Germline lookup yields CDR1 SQVTM and CDR2 ANQGSEA. This CDR3 is 14 amino acids long. V lost 2 bases and J 9 bases, leaving 17 bases between the germline ends. Deep-level running was used for the assay. Sequencing used immunoSEQ multiplex PCR; TCRdb keeps in-frame clones, though not all of them. This table holds 2 million to 2.5 million clones, over 85% found once. The sequence derives from a man aged 18 to 30 in good health. Some clones in this sample may be carry-over from other donors' samples. The specimen was naive CD4+ T cells from PBMCs. Subset of the sample: CD45RA+ positively selected. The chain combines TRBV29-1 with TRBJ2-1; a weak D match, TRBD2 (6 bases). CDR3 DNA: TGCAGCGTTGAAAGGGGACTTGCTTTTGGTGAGCAGTTCTTC. It is translated as CSVERGLAFGEQFF.